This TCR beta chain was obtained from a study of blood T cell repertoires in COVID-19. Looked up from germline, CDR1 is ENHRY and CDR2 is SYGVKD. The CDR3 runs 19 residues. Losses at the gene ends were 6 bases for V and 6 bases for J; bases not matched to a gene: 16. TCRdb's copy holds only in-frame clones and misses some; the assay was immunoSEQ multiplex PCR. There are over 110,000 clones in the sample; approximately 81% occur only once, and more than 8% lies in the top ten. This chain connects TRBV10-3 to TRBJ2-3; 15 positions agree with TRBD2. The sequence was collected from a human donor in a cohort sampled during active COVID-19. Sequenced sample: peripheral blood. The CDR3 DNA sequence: TGTGCCATCAGAAATCTAGCCCCTGGGACTAGCGGGAGGATGGATACGCAGTATTTT. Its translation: CAIRNLAPGTSGRMDTQYF.